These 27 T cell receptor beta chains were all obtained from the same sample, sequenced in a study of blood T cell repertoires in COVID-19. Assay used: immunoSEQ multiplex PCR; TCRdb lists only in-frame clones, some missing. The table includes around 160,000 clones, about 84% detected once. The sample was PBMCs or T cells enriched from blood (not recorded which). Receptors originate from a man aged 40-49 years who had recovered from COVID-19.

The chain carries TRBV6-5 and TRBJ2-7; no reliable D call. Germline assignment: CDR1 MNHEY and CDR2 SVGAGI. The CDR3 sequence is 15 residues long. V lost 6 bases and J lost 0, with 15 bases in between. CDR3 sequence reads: CASRIRPTYSYEQYV. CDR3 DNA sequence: TGTGCCAGCAGGATCCGCCCCACTTACTCCTACGAGCAGTACGTC.

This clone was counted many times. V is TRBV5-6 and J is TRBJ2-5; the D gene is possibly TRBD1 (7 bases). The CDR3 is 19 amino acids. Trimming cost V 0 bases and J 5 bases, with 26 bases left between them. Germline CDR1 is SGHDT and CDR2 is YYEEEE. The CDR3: CASSLVWDSGSSRGETQYF. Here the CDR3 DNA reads TGTGCCAGCAGCTTGGTGTGGGACAGTGGTTCAAGCCGGGGGGAGACCCAGTACTTC.

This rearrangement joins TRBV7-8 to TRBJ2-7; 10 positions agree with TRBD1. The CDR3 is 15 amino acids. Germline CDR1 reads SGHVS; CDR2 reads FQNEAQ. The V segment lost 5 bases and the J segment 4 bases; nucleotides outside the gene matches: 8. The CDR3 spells CASSLGWTGGYEQYF. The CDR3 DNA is TGTGCCAGCAGCCTAGGGTGGACAGGGGGATACGAGCAGTACTTC.

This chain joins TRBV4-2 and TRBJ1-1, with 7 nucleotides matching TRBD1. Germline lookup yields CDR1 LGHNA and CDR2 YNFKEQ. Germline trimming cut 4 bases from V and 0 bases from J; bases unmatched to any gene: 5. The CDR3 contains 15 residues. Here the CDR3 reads CASSRMGQLNTEAFF. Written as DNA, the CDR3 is TGTGCCAGCAGCCGAATGGGACAGCTGAACACTGAAGCTTTCTTT.

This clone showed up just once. The CDR3 DNA reads TGTGCCAGCTCCAGTGGAGTAAAGGAGGGAAAACTGTTTTTT. Its protein is CASSSGVKEGKLFF. The rearrangement links TRBV18 to TRBJ1-4; D remains ambiguous. The CDR3 is 14 amino acids. V lost 6 bases and J lost 10, with 18 bases in between. Germline assignment: CDR1 KGHSH and CDR2 LQKENI.

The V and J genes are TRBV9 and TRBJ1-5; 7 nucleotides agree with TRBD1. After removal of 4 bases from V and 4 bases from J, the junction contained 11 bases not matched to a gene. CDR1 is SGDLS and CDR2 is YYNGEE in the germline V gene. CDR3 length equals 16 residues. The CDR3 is CASSPETGTANQPQHF. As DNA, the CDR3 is TGTGCCAGCAGCCCCGAAACCGGGACAGCTAATCAGCCCCAGCATTTT.

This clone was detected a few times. The CDR3 here is CASSLTSTGELFF. As DNA, the CDR3 is TGTGCCAGCAGCCTCACTAGCACCGGGGAGCTGTTTTTT. This chain connects TRBV4-2 to TRBJ2-2; a weak D match, TRBD2 (5 bases). Germline assignment: CDR1 LGHNA and CDR2 YNFKEQ. This CDR3 has 13 amino acids. Deletions cut 4 bases from V and 4 bases from J, with 7 bases between.

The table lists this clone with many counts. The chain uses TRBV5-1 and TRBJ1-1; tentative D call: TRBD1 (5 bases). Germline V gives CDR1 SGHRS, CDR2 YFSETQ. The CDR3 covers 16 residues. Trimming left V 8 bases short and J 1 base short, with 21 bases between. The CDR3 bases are TGCGCCAGTTCCTCTTCGCCCGGGGGGGGGAACACTGAAGCTTTCTTT. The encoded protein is CASSSSPGGGNTEAFF. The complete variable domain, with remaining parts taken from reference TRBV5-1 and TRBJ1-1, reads KAGVTQTPRYLIKTRGQQVTLSCSPISGHRSVSWYQQTPGQGLQFLFEYFSETQRNKGNFPGRFSGRQFSNSRSEMNVSTLELGDSALYLCASSSSPGGGNTEAFFGQGTRLTVV.

The CDR3 DNA sequence: TGTGCCAGCAGCGCAGGGGGCAGCGACTATGGCTACACCTTC. It yields the protein CASSAGGSDYGYTF. The chain joins TRBV2 to TRBJ1-2; 8 bases map to TRBD1. V trimming: 6 bases; J trimming: 3 bases; junction bases outside the gene matches: 6. This CDR3 has 14 amino acids. Germline lookup yields CDR1 SNHLY and CDR2 FYNNEI.

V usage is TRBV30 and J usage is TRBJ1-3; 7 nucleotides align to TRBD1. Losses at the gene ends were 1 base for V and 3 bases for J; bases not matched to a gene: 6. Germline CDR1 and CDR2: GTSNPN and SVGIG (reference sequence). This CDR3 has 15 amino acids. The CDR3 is CAWSAGQRYGNTIYF. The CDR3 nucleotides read TGTGCCTGGAGTGCGGGACAGCGGTATGGAAACACCATATATTTT. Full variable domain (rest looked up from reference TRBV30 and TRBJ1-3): SQTIHQWPATLVQPVGSPLSLECTVEGTSNPNLYWYRQAAGRGLQLLFYSVGIGQISSEVPQNLSASRPQDRQFILSSKKLLLSDSGFYLCAWSAGQRYGNTIYFGEGSWLTVV.

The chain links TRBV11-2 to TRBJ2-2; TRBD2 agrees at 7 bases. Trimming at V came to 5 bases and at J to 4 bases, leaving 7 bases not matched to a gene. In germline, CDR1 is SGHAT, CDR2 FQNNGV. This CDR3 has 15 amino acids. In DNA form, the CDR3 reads TGTGCCAGCAGCGAAGTAGCGGGCCCCACCGGGGAGCTGTTTTTT. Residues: CASSEVAGPTGELFF.

CDR3 in amino acids: CASSKRPGKKSGYTF. The CDR3 DNA follows: TGTGCCAGCAGCAAACGCCCGGGGAAAAAGAGCGGCTACACCTTC. The V and J genes are TRBV21-1 and TRBJ1-2. TRBV21-1 is given as a pseudogene. The CDR3 loop spans 15 amino acids.

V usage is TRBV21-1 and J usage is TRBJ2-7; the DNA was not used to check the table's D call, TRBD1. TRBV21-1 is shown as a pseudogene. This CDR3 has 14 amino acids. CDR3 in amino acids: CASSSGQGNYEQYV. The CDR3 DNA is TGTGCCAGCAGCTCGGGACAGGGTAACTACGAGCAGTACGTC.

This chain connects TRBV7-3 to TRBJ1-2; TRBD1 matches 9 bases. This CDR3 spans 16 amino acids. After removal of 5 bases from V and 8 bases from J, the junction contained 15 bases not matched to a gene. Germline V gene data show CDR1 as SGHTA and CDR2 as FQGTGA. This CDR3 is CASSPSPLTGGEGYTF. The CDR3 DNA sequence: TGTGCCAGCAGCCCATCCCCTCTGACAGGGGGGGAAGGCTACACCTTC.

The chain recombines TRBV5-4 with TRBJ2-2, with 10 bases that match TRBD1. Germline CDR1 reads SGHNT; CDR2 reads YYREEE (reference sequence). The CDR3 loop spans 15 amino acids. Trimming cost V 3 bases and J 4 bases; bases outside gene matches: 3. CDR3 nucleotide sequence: TGTGCCAGCAGCTCCGGGACAGGGGCCACCGGGGAGCTGTTTTTT. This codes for CASSSGTGATGELFF. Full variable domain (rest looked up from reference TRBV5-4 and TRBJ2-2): ETGVTQSPTHLIKTRGQQVTLRCSSQSGHNTVSWYQQALGQGPQFIFQYYREEENGRGNFPPRFSGLQFPNYSSELNVNALELDDSALYLCASSSGTGATGELFFGEGSRLTVL.

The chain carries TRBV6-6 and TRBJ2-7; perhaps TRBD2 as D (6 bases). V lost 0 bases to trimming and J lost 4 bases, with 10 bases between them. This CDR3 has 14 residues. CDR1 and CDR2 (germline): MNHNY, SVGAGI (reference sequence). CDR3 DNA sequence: TGTGCCAGCAGTTACTCTTCTGGGGGGTACGAGCAGTACTTC. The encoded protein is CASSYSSGGYEQYF.

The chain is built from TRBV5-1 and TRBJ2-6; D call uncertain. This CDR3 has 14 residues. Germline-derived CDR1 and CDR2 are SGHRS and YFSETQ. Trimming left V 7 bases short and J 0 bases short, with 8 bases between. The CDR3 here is CASGEASGANVLTF. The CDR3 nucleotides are TGCGCCAGCGGCGAGGCCTCTGGGGCCAACGTCCTGACTTTC.

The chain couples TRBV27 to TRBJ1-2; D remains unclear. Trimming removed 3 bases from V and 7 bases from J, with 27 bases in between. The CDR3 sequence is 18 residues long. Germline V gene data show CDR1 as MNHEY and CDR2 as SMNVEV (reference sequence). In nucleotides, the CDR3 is TGTGCCAGCAGTTTCCTTATAGAGGGATCTGGCAGTCTAAGTGGCTACACCTTC. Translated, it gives CASSFLIEGSGSLSGYTF.

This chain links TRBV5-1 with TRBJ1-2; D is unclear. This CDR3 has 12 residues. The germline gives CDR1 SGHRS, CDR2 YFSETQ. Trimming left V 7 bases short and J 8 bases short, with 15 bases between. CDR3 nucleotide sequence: TGCGCCAGCTCCGCCCCCGGTGCGGGCTACACCTTC. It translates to CASSAPGAGYTF.

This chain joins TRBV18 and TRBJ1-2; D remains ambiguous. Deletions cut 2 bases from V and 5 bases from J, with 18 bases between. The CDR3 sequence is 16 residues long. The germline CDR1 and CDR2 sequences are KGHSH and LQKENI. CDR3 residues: CASSPTPGISGYGYTF. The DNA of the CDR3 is TGTGCCAGCTCACCAACTCCGGGAATTTCTGGTTATGGCTACACCTTC.

DNA for the CDR3: TGTGCCAGCAGTCCTACGACAGGGGGCGGCTATGGCTACACCTTC. Translating it yields CASSPTTGGGYGYTF. V and J are TRBV6-1 and TRBJ1-2, with 10 bases that match TRBD1. CDR1 is MNHNS and CDR2 is SASEGT in the germline V gene. Losses at the gene ends were 5 bases for V and 4 bases for J; bases not matched to a gene: 7. CDR3 length: 15 amino acids.

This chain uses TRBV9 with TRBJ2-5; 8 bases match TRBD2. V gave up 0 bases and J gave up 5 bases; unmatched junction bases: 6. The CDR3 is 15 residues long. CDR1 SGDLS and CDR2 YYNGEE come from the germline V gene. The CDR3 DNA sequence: TGTGCCAGCAGCGTAGTCGCGAGCGGGGGTGAGACCCAGTACTTC. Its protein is CASSVVASGGETQYF.

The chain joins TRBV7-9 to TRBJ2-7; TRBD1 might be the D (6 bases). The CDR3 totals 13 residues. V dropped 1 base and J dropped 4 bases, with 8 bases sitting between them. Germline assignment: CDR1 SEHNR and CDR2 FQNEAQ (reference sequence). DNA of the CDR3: TGTGCCAGCAGCTTAGGACAGGAATACGAGCAGTACTTC. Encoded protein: CASSLGQEYEQYF.

CDR3 sequence (DNA): TGTGCCACGCCTAGCGGGGTTGCCGACACCGGGGAGCTGTTTTTT. This translates into CATPSGVADTGELFF. J is TRBJ2-2 and V is TRBV5-8; 9 bases align to TRBD2. V lost 9 bases, J lost 3 bases, and 9 bases stayed unmatched. Germline CDR1 reads SGHTS; CDR2 reads YDEGEE. CDR3 length: 15 residues.

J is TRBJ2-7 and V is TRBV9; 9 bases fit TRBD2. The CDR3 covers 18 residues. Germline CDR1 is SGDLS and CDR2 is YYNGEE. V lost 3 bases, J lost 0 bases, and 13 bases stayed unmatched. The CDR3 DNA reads TGTGCCAGCAGCGACTCCCTGGGAGCGGGGGGTTCCTCCTACGAGCAGTACTTC. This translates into CASSDSLGAGGSSYEQYF.

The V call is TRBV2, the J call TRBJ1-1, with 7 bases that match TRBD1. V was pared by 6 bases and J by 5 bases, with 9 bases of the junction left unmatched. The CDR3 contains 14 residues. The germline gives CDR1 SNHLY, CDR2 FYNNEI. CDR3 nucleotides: TGTGCCAGCAGGAGAGGGGGCCGGGAGACTGAAGCTTTCTTT. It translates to CASRRGGRETEAFF.

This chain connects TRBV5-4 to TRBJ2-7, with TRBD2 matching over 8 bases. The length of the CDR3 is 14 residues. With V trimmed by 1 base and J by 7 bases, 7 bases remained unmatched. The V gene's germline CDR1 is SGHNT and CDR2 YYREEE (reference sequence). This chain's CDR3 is CASSLRGGGVEQYF. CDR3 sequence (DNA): TGTGCCAGCAGCTTGCGGGGGGGTGGCGTGGAGCAGTACTTC.